This is a list of T cell receptor beta chains from one sample in a study of vaccination effects on CD4 cells after COVID-19. Sequencing was performed with immunoSEQ multiplex PCR; in TCRdb, only in-frame clones are kept and a portion is missing. Here the sample spans about 54,000 clones, 75% to 90% being singletons. Their antigen targets remain unknown. Source: CD4+ T cells from PBMCs cultured with HCoV-229E spike peptides, taken before COVID-19 vaccination. All receptors derive from a human donor who received a COVID-19 vaccine. CDR3s include the opening cysteine and the closing phenylalanine or tryptophan. Some rows have no size entry. The others give once, few or many, or a class for an expanded clone.

TRBV4-3	.	14	CASSLYRQDSGYTF
TRBV7-2	once	15	CASSYSPGVSYGYTF
TRBV18	.	14	CASSPGGEREKLFF
TRBV4-2	.	15	CASSRGASSTDTQYF
TRBV30	.	14	CAWLSLAGQGPQYF
TRBV2	.	11	CASSELPAAFF
TRBV7-3	few	16	CASSLMGGSNTGELFF
TRBV19	.	11	CASSSRNEQFF
TRBV5-5	.	15	CASSSGHRSYNEQFF
TRBV5-8	.	17	CASPEPPLGRVTDTQYF
TRBV2	.	17	CASRSILWTSGQETQYF
TRBV30	.	16	CAWKGRTVPNTDTQYF
TRBV4-3	once	15	CASSQDNQGNYGYTF
TRBV2	few	16	CASSARPGSPNYGYTF
TRBV18	.	14	CASARDGPTDTQYF
TRBV7-9	.	13	CASSLMEGDTQYF
TRBV30	once	13	CAWSVGRDQPQHF
TRBV18	.	13	CASSGDLNTEAFF
TRBV5-1	.	17	CASSSYQDGSNTGELFF
TRBV24-1	.	14	CATSGPEVQETQYF
TRBV19	.	12	CASRTPNYGYTF
TRBV11-2	.	15	CASSSSPQGNQPQHF
TRBV6-2/TRBV6-3	.	15	CASGRGTDNTGELFF
TRBV7-2	few	13	CASSPTTTGELFF
TRBV3-1/TRBV3-2	.	13	CASDRGGNGEAFF
TRBV6-6	.	13	CASSRPDNYGYTF
TRBV24-1	.	15	CATSDHRGFQETQYF
TRBV14	once	14	CASSRGTGLEKLFF
TRBV7-8	.	16	CASSPTGSLSTDTQYF
TRBV6-5	few	15	CASSNDRGHTGELFF
TRBV6-6	once	15	CASITGQGTNEKLFF
TRBV5-1	.	14	CASSPGPLEAASPF
TRBV4-1	.	14	CASSQRQGASIQYF
TRBV6-5	.	16	CASSYLPGQRFAEAFF
TRBV7-2	once	14	CASSKDRGNEKLFF
TRBV7-8	.	16	CASSAYRQGGRDGYTF
TRBV20-1	.	14	CSASSGTANEKLFF
TRBV6-6	.	14	CASSYSAGLAEAFF
TRBV4-2	few	17	CASSQGGLLRGRGELFF
TRBV5-1	.	12	CARKTRQETQYF
TRBV18	.	15	CASSPGGYSGNTIYF
TRBV10-2	.	15	CASSGAYRGWEKLFF
TRBV18	.	12	CASSPSRIEAFF
TRBV11-3	.	17	CASSPGLADTYQETQYF
TRBV19	.	16	CASSQRTSGSTDTQYF
TRBV24-1	.	15	CATSDSRGPAGTQYF
TRBV6-1	.	14	CASSDRVGPYGYTF
TRBV7-9	.	13	CASSRGGGETQYF
TRBV6-6	.	14	CASSYSQERGGQFF
TRBV2	.	12	CASRGRNYGYTF
TRBV6-5	few	14	CASSRDRGKGGYTF
TRBV7-9	.	16	CASSPGQGLLADTQYF
TRBV5-5	.	15	CVSSSWGIGNQPQHF